The clone carrying this T cell receptor (beta chain) was seen only a few times. Through a sample-barcoded 5' primer and a J-beta primer mix, a second PCR was run for roughly 7 to 12 cycles. From the 5' RACE reads, TCRdb called clonotypes with MiXCR, one entry per CDR3 protein. The data contain hundreds of thousands of distinct CDR3 sequences, over 20% of them singletons. This specimen comes from a study of blood T cells in healthy people across ages. As for the study in general: About one barcoded beta molecule per two T cells was the capture yield of template switching.

CDR3 length: 15 amino acids. Germline V CDR1 and CDR2: MDHEN, SYDVKM. V was cut by 2 bases and J by 7 bases, with 14 bases left in between. Total RNA extracted from each sample amounted to at least 6 micrograms. The material sequenced was blood. The chain joins TRBV28 to TRBJ1-4; D is possibly TRBD1 (5 bases). This sequence was found in a man aged 65 to 79 in good health. CDR3 coding DNA: TGTGCCAGCAGTTTAAGGCTGGGGGTCGGTGAAAAACTGTTTTTT. It is translated as CASSLRLGVGEKLFF. Complete variable domain (other parts from reference TRBV28 and TRBJ1-4): DVKVTQSSRYLVKRTGEKVFLECVQDMDHENMFWYRQDPGLGLRLIYFSYDVKMKEKGDIPEGYSVSREKKERFSLILESASTNQTSMYLCASSLRLGVGEKLFFGSGTQLSVL.